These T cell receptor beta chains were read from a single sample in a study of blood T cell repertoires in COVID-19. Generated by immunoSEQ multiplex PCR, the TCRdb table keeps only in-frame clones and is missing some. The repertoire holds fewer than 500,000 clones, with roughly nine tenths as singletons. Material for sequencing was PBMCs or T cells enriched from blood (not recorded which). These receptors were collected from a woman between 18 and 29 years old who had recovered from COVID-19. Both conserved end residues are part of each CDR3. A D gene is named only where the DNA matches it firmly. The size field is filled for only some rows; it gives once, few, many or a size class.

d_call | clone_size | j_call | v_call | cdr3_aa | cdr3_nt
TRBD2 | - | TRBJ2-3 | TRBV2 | CASSGLSLPGGRDTQYF | TGTGCCAGCAGTGGTCTTAGTTTACCGGGGGGGAGAGATACGCAGTATTTT
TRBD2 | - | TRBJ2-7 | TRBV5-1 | CASSRLAEGTTYEQYF | TGCGCCAGCAGCCGACTAGCGGAGGGAACGACCTACGAGCAGTACTTC
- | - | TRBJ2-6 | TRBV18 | CASSLAGLGANVLTF | TGTGCCAGCTCGCTCGCAGGGCTCGGGGCCAACGTCCTGACTTTC
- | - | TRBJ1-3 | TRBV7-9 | CASSLSIVYSRNTIYF | TGTGCCAGCAGCTTGTCTATTGTGTACAGTCGAAACACCATATATTTT
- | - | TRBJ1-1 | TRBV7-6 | CASINIFRGGNTEAFF | TGTGCCAGCATTAACATCTTCCGGGGGGGGAACACTGAAGCTTTCTTT
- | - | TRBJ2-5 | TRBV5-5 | CASSRGQQETQYF | TGTGCCAGCAGCCGGGGACAACAAGAGACCCAGTACTTC
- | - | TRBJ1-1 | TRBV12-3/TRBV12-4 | CASGYRVGTEAFF | TGTGCCAGCGGATACAGGGTAGGGACTGAAGCTTTCTTT
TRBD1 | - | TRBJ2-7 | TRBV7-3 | CASSSSGGGFYEQYF | TGTGCCAGCAGCTCCTCAGGGGGCGGCTTCTACGAGCAGTACTTC
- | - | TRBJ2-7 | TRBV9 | CASSVEPRGVYEQYF | TGTGCCAGCAGCGTAGAGCCCAGGGGTGTCTACGAGCAGTACTTC
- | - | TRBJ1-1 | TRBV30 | CAWKPELRNTEAFF | TGTGCCTGGAAGCCCGAATTAAGGAACACTGAAGCTTTCTTT
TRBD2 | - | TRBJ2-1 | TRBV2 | CASSEAPGLAGAEQFF | TGTGCCAGCAGTGAAGCACCGGGACTAGCGGGTGCTGAGCAGTTCTTC
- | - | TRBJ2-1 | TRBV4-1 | CASSHRTVEYNEQFF | TGCGCCAGCAGCCACCGGACAGTGGAATACAATGAGCAGTTCTTC
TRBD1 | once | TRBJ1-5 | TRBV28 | CTSAPPGGHSNQPQHF | TGTACTTCAGCCCCCCCAGGGGGGCACAGCAATCAGCCCCAGCATTTT
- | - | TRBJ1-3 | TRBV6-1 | CASSEDQDTSGNTIYF | TGTGCCAGCAGTGAAGACCAGGACACCTCGGGAAACACCATATATTTT
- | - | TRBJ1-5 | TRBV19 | CASSPHRGTGPQHF | TGTGCCAGTAGTCCTCATCGCGGCACCGGGCCCCAGCATTTT
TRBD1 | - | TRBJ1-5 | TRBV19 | CASSTGQGKGGNQPQHF | TGTGCCAGTAGTACCGGACAGGGTAAGGGAGGCAATCAGCCCCAGCATTTT
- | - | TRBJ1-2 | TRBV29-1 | CSVLQGRRNYGYTF | TGCAGCGTACTACAGGGCCGAAGGAACTATGGCTACACCTTC
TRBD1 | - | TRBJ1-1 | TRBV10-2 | CASKPGGYTEAFF | TGCGCCAGCAAACCAGGGGGCTACACTGAAGCTTTCTTT
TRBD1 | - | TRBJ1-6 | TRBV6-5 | CASSYDGTGVSPLHF | TGTGCCAGCAGTTATGATGGGACAGGGGTTTCACCCCTCCACTTT
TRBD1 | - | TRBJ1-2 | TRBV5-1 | CASSLLVGGRDYGYTF | TGCGCCAGCAGCTTGTTAGTAGGGGGCCGGGACTATGGCTACACCTTC
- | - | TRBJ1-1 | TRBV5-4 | CASSRPSAGSEAFF | TGTGCCAGCAGCCGGCCCAGTGCGGGATCTGAAGCTTTCTTT
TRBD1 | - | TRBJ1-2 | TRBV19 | CASSPLDRRYGYTF | TGTGCCAGTAGCCCATTGGACAGGCGCTATGGCTACACCTTC
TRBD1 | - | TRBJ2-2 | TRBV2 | CASSADRVANTGELFF | TGTGCCAGCAGCGCTGACAGGGTTGCGAACACCGGGGAGCTGTTTTTT
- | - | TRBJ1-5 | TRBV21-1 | CASTTKRGGGHQGQPQHF | TGTGCCAGCACCACGAAGAGAGGGGGAGGGCATCAAGGTCAGCCCCAGCATTTT
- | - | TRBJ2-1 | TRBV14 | CASSQVGLKRYNEQFF | TGTGCCAGCAGCCAAGTTGGGCTAAAACGATACAATGAGCAGTTCTTC
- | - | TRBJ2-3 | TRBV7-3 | CASSLQRRGGLTDTQYF | TGTGCCAGCAGCTTACAGAGGAGGGGGGGCCTGACAGATACGCAGTATTTT
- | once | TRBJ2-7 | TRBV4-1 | CASSPLASGAGTYEQYF | TGCGCCAGCAGCCCGCTGGCCTCAGGGGCCGGGACCTACGAGCAGTACTTC
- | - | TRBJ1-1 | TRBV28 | CASSFSHSAGVGDTEAFF | TGTGCCAGCAGTTTTAGTCACAGCGCAGGGGTTGGGGACACTGAAGCTTTCTTT
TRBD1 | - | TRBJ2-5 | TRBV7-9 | CASSPPLGTVRETQYF | TGTGCCAGCAGCCCGCCCCTCGGGACAGTCCGGGAGACCCAGTACTTC
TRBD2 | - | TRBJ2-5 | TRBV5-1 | CASSLEVAGAKETQYF | TGCGCCAGCAGCTTGGAGGTAGCGGGGGCCAAAGAGACCCAGTACTTC
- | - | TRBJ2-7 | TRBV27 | CASSLMGPDEQYF | TGTGCCAGCAGTTTAATGGGGCCGGACGAGCAGTACTTC
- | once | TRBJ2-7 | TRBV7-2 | CASSFFDRTYEQYF | TGTGCCAGCAGCTTTTTCGACAGGACCTACGAGCAGTACTTC
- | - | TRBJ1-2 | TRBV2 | CASSPNFGYTF | TGTGCCAGCAGTCCTAATTTTGGCTACACCTTC
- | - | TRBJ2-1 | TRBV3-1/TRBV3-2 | CASSQDLAGEQFF | TGTGCCAGCAGCCAAGATCTGGCGGGCGAGCAGTTCTTC
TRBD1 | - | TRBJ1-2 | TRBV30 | CAWRQGRAAYYGYTF | TGTGCCTGGAGACAGGGGCGGGCAGCTTACTATGGCTACACCTTC
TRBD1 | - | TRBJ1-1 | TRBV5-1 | CASSVGTDGVEAFF | TGCGCCAGCAGCGTCGGGACAGACGGAGTTGAAGCTTTCTTT
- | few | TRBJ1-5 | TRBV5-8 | CASGGRVTQPQHF | TGTGCCAGCGGTGGCAGGGTAACTCAGCCCCAGCATTTT
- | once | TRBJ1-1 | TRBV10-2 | CASSESRVDGGRNTEAFF | TGCGCCAGCAGTGAGTCAAGGGTCGATGGGGGGAGGAACACTGAAGCTTTCTTT
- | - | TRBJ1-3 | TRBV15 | CATSRDYGFSGNTIYF | TGTGCCACCAGCAGAGATTACGGGTTCTCTGGAAACACCATATATTTT
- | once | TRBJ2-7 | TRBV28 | CASSLPQSIPYEQYF | TGTGCCAGCAGTTTACCCCAGTCAATACCCTACGAGCAGTACTTC
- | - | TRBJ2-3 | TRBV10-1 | CASSESPPGTITDTQYF | TGCGCCAGCAGTGAGTCTCCACCCGGGACAATCACAGATACGCAGTATTTT
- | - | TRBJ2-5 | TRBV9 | CASSVGLTSFPEETQYF | TGTGCCAGCAGCGTCGGACTAACCAGCTTCCCCGAAGAGACCCAGTACTTC
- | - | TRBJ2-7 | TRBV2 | CASSQQRTYEQYF | TGTGCCAGCAGCCAGCAGCGGACCTACGAGCAGTACTTC
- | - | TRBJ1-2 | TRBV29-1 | CSVEGGRGSNYGYTF | TGCAGCGTTGAAGGGGGCAGGGGCTCCAACTATGGCTACACCTTC
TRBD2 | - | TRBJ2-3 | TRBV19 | CASGGVNTDTQYF | TGTGCCAGTGGGGGGGTTAACACAGATACGCAGTATTTT
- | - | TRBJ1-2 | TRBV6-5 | CASSQDKGYGYTF | TGTGCCAGCAGTCAGGACAAGGGCTATGGCTACACCTTC
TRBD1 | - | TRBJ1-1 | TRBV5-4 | CASSGDRGITEAFF | TGTGCCAGCAGCGGGGACAGGGGGATCACTGAAGCTTTCTTT
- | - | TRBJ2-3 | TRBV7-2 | CASSSWGGGGADTQYF | TGTGCCAGCAGCTCCTGGGGAGGCGGGGGCGCAGATACGCAGTATTTT
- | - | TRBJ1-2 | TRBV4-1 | CASSQEGRVSYTF | TGCGCCAGCAGCCAAGAAGGCCGGGTTTCTTACACCTTC
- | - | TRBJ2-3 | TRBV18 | CASSRGRGGATDTQYF | TGTGCCAGCTCACGAGGGAGAGGGGGGGCCACAGATACGCAGTATTTT
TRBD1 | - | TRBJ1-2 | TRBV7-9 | CASSSGTGGYGYTF | TGTGCCAGCAGCTCTGGGACAGGGGGATATGGCTACACCTTC
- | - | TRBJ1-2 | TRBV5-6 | CASSLGTVGDYTF | TGTGCCAGCAGCTTGGGCACAGTAGGGGACTACACCTTC
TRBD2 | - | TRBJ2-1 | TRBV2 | CASSPGLAVNEQFF | TGTGCCAGCAGTCCCGGACTAGCGGTCAATGAGCAGTTCTTC
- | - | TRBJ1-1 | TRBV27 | CASSLSGRTEAFF | TGTGCCAGCAGCTTGTCTGGGCGAACTGAAGCTTTCTTT